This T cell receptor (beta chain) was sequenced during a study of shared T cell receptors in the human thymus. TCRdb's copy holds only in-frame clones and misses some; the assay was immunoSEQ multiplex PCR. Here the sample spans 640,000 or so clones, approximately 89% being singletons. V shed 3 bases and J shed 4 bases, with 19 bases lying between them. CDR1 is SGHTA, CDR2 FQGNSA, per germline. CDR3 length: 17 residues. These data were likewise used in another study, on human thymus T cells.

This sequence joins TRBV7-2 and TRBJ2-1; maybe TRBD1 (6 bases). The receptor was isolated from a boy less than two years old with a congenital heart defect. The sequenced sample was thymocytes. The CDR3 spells CASSFLPVPGHYNEQFF. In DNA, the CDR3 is TGTGCCAGCAGCTTTCTCCCAGTCCCGGGACATTACAATGAGCAGTTCTTC.